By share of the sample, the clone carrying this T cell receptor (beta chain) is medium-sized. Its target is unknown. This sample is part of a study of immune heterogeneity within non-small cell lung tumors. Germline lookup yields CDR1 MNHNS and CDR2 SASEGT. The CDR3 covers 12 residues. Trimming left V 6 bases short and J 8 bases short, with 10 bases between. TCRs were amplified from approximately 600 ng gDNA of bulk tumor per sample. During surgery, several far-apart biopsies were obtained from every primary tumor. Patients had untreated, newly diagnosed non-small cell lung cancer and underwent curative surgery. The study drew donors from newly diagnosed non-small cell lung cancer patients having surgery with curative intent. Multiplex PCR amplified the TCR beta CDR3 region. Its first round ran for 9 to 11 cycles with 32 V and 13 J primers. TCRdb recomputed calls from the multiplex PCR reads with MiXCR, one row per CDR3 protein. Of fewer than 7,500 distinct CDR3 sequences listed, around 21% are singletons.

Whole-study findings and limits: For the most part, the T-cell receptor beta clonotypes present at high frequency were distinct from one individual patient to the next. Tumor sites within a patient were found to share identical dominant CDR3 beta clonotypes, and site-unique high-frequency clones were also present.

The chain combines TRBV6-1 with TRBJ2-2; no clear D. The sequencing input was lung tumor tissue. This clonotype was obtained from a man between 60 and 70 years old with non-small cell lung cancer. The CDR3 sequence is CASSRPEGELFF. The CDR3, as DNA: TGTGCCAGCAGCCGGCCAGAAGGGGAGCTGTTTTTT.